This T cell receptor beta chain is from a study of neurological immune-mediated disorders. TCRdb redid the calling of the 5' RACE reads with MiXCR, one entry per CDR3 protein. The top ten clones hold over 1.5% of a sample with more than 50,000 distinct CDR3 sequences, roughly 7.7% of them seen once. Time point given: longitudinal time-point 3. Deletions cut 0 bases from V and 4 bases from J, with 6 bases between. This CDR3 has 13 residues. In germline, CDR1 is MNHEY, CDR2 SMNVEV (reference sequence). Sequenced material: PBMCs. This chain uses TRBV27 with TRBJ1-1; no clear D gene. The TCR originated in a woman aged 40 to 50 in good health. In DNA form, the CDR3 reads TGTGCCAGCAGTTTATCGCCGAGCACTGAAGCTTTCTTT. Residues: CASSLSPSTEAFF.